The source of this TCR beta chain is a study of control samples from healthy donors and cancer patients (TCRdb year 2020). Library construction relied on the immunoSEQ multiplex PCR assay. This immuneACCESS table, as held by TCRdb, lists in-frame sequences with V and J called but not all clones. Of the missing ones, under half trace to an unresolved V gene in checked studies; the others have no known cause. The sample yields approximately 150,000 clones; just over 85% were counted once. The ten top clones hold approximately 1.8% of the sample. The CDR3 contains 16 residues, cysteine and phenylalanine counted. Left in the record is the CDR3 DNA by itself, 48 bases read in frame from the first base. As to this clone: Its antigen specificity is not known. No much larger clonotype is one base removed from it; base qualities were not supplied.

Sequencing input: blood. The sequence derives from a man aged 18 to 29 in good health. Recombination joined TRBV21-1 with TRBJ1-6; the table gives TRBD1 as D, unverified against the DNA. TRBV21-1 is deemed a pseudogene. CDR3 loop: CARALGHPSYNSPLHF. The nucleotide sequence reads TGTGCCAGGGCATTGGGACACCCCAGCTATAATTCACCCCTCCACTTT.